What follows are 18 T cell receptor beta chains derived from one specimen sequenced in a study of blood T cell repertoires in COVID-19. Using immunoSEQ multiplex PCR, the repertoire was profiled, and TCRdb retains in-frame clones only, with some absent. In the table there are 150,000 to 200,000 clones, 84% of which are singletons. Input material: PBMCs or T cells enriched from blood (not recorded which). The receptor source for this set is a man in his fifties who had recovered from COVID-19.

The chain employs TRBV5-1 and TRBJ1-2, with D unclear. The V gene's germline CDR1 is SGHRS and CDR2 YFSETQ. The V gene lost 4 bases and the J gene lost 4 bases, with 11 bases spanning the gap. This CDR3 is built from 13 residues. As DNA, the CDR3 is TGCGCCAGCAGCCACCGTTTAGCCTATGGCTACACCTTC. Its translation is CASSHRLAYGYTF.

The rearrangement links TRBV19 to TRBJ1-1, with D possibly matching TRBD1 (5 bases). The germline V gene has CDR1 LNHDA and CDR2 SQIVND (reference sequence). This CDR3 region has 14 residues. V was shortened by 3 bases and J by 6 bases, with 14 bases between the two germline ends. As DNA, the CDR3 is TGTGCCAGTAGTATCCCCTGGGCAGGGTCTGAAGCTTTCTTT. Translating gives CASSIPWAGSEAFF.

The genes are TRBV7-9 and TRBJ1-1; 9 nucleotides line up with TRBD1. The ends lost 1 base at V and 9 bases at J; junction bases unmatched: 6. CDR1 is SEHNR and CDR2 is FQNEAQ in the germline V gene (reference sequence). The CDR3 length is 14 residues. CDR3 DNA: TGTGCCAGCAGCTTAGGGGGACAGGGACTGCAAGCTTTCTTT. Translation: CASSLGGQGLQAFF.

This chain uses TRBV7-2 with TRBJ2-5; the match to TRBD1 covers 11 bases. This CDR3 region has 14 residues. Looked up from germline, CDR1 is SGHTA and CDR2 is FQGNSA. V lost 4 bases to trimming and J lost 9 bases; unmatched junction nucleotides: 7. The CDR3 coding sequence is TGTGCCAGCAGCTCCCGGACAGGGGGCTTGGCCCAGTACTTC. Protein product: CASSSRTGGLAQYF.

Only one count was recorded for this clone. The chain links TRBV10-3 to TRBJ1-2; possible D gene TRBD1, 5 bases. The germline V gene encodes CDR1 ENHRY and CDR2 SYGVKD. The CDR3 is 14 residues long. The ends were cut back, 6 bases at V and 4 bases at J, with 15 bases in the middle. Here the CDR3 reads CAISDSSGGYGYTF. The CDR3 bases are TGTGCCATCAGCGATAGTAGCGGGGGCTATGGCTACACCTTC.

The CDR3 region has the DNA TGTGCCAGCAGTCCTCAGGGTTATCAGCCCCAGCATTTT. Translation gives CASSPQGYQPQHF. The V gene is TRBV27, the J gene TRBJ1-5; D may be TRBD1 (5 bases). Germline V CDR1 and CDR2: MNHEY, SMNVEV (reference sequence). The germline V and J ends were trimmed by 5 bases and 5 bases, with 10 bases remaining between them. This CDR3 region has 13 residues.

The V and J genes are TRBV11-2 and TRBJ1-2, with 7 bases matching TRBD1. The V segment lost 2 bases and the J segment 4 bases; nucleotides outside the gene matches: 7. The CDR3 consists of 15 residues. In germline, CDR1 is SGHAT, CDR2 FQNNGV. In DNA form, the CDR3 reads TGTGCCAGCAGCTTAAGGGACAGAGAACCCTATGGCTACACCTTC. Its translation is CASSLRDREPYGYTF.

CDR3 residues: CASSWTGRINYGYTF. DNA for the CDR3: TGTGCCAGCAGCTGGACAGGAAGAATTAACTATGGCTACACCTTC. This sequence joins TRBV5-5 and TRBJ1-2; 7 nucleotides align to TRBD1. The ends lost 3 bases at V and 1 base at J; junction bases unmatched: 6. CDR1 SGHKS and CDR2 YYEKEE come from the germline V gene (reference sequence). CDR3 length equals 15 residues.

This clone was found a few times. This chain uses TRBV10-3 with TRBJ1-2, with 9 bases fitting TRBD1. Germline CDR1 is ENHRY and CDR2 is SYGVKD. Trimming cost V 4 bases and J 2 bases; bases outside gene matches: 5. This CDR3 spans 15 amino acids. The CDR3 spells CAISGGQGQNYGYTF. CDR3 sequence (DNA): TGTGCCATCAGTGGGGGACAGGGCCAGAACTATGGCTACACCTTC.

The V gene is TRBV20-1, the J gene TRBJ1-1; D uncertain. With 3 bases removed from V and 3 bases from J, the gap between germline ends came to 11 bases. Germline V CDR1 and CDR2: DFQATT, SNEGSKA (reference sequence). The CDR3 runs 13 residues. The CDR3 here is CSASFRRDTEAFF. CDR3 coding DNA: TGCAGTGCTAGTTTCAGGCGGGACACTGAAGCTTTCTTT.

This chain links TRBV2 with TRBJ2-4; 11 nucleotides align to TRBD2. V gave up 6 bases and J gave up 2 bases; unmatched junction bases: 12. The CDR3 contains 18 residues. Germline V lookup: CDR1 SNHLY, CDR2 FYNNEI. The CDR3 nucleotides read TGTGCCAGCAGGAGGGGGGTGACTAGCGGGAATCCCAAAAACATTCAGTACTTC. It is translated as CASRRGVTSGNPKNIQYF.

The gene calls are TRBV5-1 and TRBJ2-3, with 8 bases lining up with TRBD2. In germline, CDR1 is SGHRS, CDR2 YFSETQ. The CDR3 is 19 amino acids. Trimming at V came to 4 bases and at J to 0 bases, leaving 16 bases not matched to a gene. CDR3 loop: CASSGAFAGGTTSTDTQYF. The CDR3, as DNA: TGCGCCAGCAGCGGGGCATTTGCGGGGGGTACTACTAGCACAGATACGCAGTATTTT.

The J gene is TRBJ1-6, the V gene TRBV13, with a weak D call TRBD1 (6 bases). Germline-derived CDR1 and CDR2 are PRHDT and FYEKMQ (reference sequence). Deletions cut 6 bases from V and 10 bases from J, with 16 bases between. The CDR3 is made up of 14 amino acids. CDR3: CASRVGRGDSPLHF. The CDR3 bases are TGTGCCAGCAGAGTAGGCAGGGGTGACTCACCCCTCCACTTT. Variable domain in full (rest from reference TRBV13 and TRBJ1-6): AAGVIQSPRHLIKEKRETATLKCYPIPRHDTVYWYQQGPGQDPQFLISFYEKMQSDKGSIPDRFSAQQFSDYHSELNMSSLELGDSALYFCASRVGRGDSPLHFGNGTRLTVT.

The chain recombines TRBV6-4 with TRBJ2-3, with 9 bases fitting TRBD2. Germline V gene lookup returns CDR1 MRHNA and CDR2 SNTAGT. The CDR3 runs 15 residues. V gave up 3 bases and J gave up 3 bases; unmatched junction bases: 4. The CDR3 is CASSESAGGTDTQYF. In DNA form, the CDR3 reads TGTGCCAGCAGTGAATCGGCGGGGGGGACAGATACGCAGTATTTT.

The chain employs TRBV30 and TRBJ2-7, with 8 nucleotides matching TRBD1. The CDR3 sequence is 15 residues long. Germline trimming cut 0 bases from V and 2 bases from J; bases unmatched to any gene: 6. Germline CDR1 reads GTSNPN; CDR2 reads SVGIG (reference sequence). This CDR3 reads CAWSVRDRRTYEQYF. The CDR3 DNA is TGTGCCTGGAGTGTACGGGACAGGAGAACCTACGAGCAGTACTTC.

The chain is built from TRBV7-6 and TRBJ2-5; TRBD1 matches 7 bases. Germline V CDR1 and CDR2: SGHVS, FNYEAQ. The CDR3 totals 13 residues. Unmatched junction bases numbered 1, after V lost 5 bases and J lost 1 base. In nucleotides, the CDR3 is TGTGCCAGCAGCGGGGACAGCCAAGAGACCCAGTACTTC. Protein sequence: CASSGDSQETQYF. The whole variable domain, filled in from reference TRBV7-6 and TRBJ2-5, reads GAGVSQSPRYKVTKRGQDVALRCDPISGHVSLYWYRQALGQGPEFLTYFNYEAQQDKSGLPNDRFSAERPEGSISTLTIQRTEQRDSAMYRCASSGDSQETQYFGPGTRLLVL.

For this clone: This CDR3 is also generated by other DNA sequences in the sample. This chain links TRBV7-8 with TRBJ1-6; 9 bases line up with TRBD1. The CDR3 has 14 amino acids. V lost 4 bases, J lost 9 bases, and 4 bases stayed unmatched. From germline, CDR1 is SGHVS and CDR2 FQNEAQ. As DNA, the CDR3 is TGTGCCAGCAGCTCGGGACAGGGATCTTCACCCCTCCACTTT. Protein: CASSSGQGSSPLHF. The whole variable domain, remainder taken from reference TRBV7-8 and TRBJ1-6, is GAGVSQSPRYKVAKRGQDVALRCDPISGHVSLFWYQQALGQGPEFLTYFQNEAQLDKSGLPSDRFFAERPEGSVSTLKIQRTQQEDSAVYLCASSSGQGSSPLHFGNGTRLTVT.

V and J are TRBV5-5 and TRBJ2-1; 7 positions match TRBD1. The CDR3 contains 13 residues. The J segment lost 6 bases and the V segment lost 4 bases, leaving 4 bases of the junction unmatched. Germline assignment: CDR1 SGHKS and CDR2 YYEKEE (reference sequence). DNA of the CDR3: TGTGCCAGCAGCCAAGACAGGGTCAATGAGCAGTTCTTC. It encodes CASSQDRVNEQFF.